This TCR beta chain is from a study of T-cell memory formation after mild COVID-19. Only a few counts were recorded for this clonotype. In TCRdb, the 5' RACE reads were re-called with MiXCR into one record per CDR3 protein. The data show approximately 350,000 distinct CDR3 sequences, with roughly 14% seen just once and about 22% held by the top ten. V lost 0 bases and J 4 bases, leaving 12 bases between the germline ends. Germline CDR1 and CDR2: MNHEY and SVGAGI. CDR3 length: 15 amino acids. The J gene is TRBJ1-1, the V gene TRBV6-5, with D possibly TRBD1 on 6 matching bases. The sequence was obtained from a man between 18 and 35 years old who had mild COVID-19 (a few samples of this study predate the infection). Cell type and time point are not known. The sequenced sample was PBMCs or a T cell subset sorted from them (not recorded which). CDR3 DNA sequence: TGTGCCAGCAGTTACTCCGGGGGCGCGGGCACTGAAGCTTTCTTT. Residues: CASSYSGGAGTEAFF.